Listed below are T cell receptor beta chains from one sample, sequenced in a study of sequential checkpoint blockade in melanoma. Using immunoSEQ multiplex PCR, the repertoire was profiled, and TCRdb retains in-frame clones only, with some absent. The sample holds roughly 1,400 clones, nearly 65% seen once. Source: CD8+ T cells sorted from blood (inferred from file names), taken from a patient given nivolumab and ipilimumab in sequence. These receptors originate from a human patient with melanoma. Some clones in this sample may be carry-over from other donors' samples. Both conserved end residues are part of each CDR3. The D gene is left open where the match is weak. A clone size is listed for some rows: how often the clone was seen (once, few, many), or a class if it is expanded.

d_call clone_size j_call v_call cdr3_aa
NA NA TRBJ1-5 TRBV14 CASSHFVGQPQHF
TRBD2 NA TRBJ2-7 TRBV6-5 CASSYSAGGSYEQYF
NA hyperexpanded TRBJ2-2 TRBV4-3 CASTPGLGGNTGELFF
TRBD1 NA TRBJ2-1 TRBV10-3 CAISEGQGAYNEQFF
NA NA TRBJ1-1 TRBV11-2 CASSLRGNEAFF
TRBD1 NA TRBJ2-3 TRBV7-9 CASSPWDRELADTQYF
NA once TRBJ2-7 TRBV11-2 CASSLHSPYEQYF
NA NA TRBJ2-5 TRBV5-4 CASRPTTGRETQYF
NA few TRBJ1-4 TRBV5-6 CASGRGGSEKLFF
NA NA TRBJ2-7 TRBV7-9 CASSLPLDRNEQHF
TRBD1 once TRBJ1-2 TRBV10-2 CASREGATTYGYTF
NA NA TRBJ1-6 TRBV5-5 CASSLGQTSSPLHF
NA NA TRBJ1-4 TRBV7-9 CASSLTGGGGEKLFF
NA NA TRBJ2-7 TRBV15 CATSRDRTEEQYF
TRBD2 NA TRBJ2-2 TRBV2 CASTEGAGGRNTGELFF
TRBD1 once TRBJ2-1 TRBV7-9 CASSLGQGEYNEQFF
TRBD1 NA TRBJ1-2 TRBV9 CASSPGTGQEYRYGYTF
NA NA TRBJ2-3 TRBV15 CATSLEGVSTDTQYF
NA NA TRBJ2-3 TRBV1 CTSSQAGERDTQYF
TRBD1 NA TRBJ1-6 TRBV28 CASSATGSSYNSPLHF
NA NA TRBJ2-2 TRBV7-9 CASTPGLGGNTGELFF
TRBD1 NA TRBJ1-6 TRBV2 CASSEVWTGKDSPLHF
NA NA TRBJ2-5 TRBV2 CASSTGFRETQYF
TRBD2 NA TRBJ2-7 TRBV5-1 CASSAGLAGEVYEQYF
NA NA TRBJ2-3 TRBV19 CASTPGTFGTDTQYF
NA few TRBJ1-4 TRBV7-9 CASSPARGRENEKLFF
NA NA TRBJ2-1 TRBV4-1 CASSQGRYSYNEQFF
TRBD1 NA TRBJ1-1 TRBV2 CASNRRQGRSTEAFF
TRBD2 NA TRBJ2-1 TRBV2 CASSELLASGGASYNEQFF
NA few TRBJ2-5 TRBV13 CASSSVSETQYF
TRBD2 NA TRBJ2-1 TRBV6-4 CASSERLAGGDEQFF
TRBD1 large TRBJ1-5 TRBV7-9 CASSSTGAGDQPQHF
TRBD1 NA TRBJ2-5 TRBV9 CASSVEGGGETQYF
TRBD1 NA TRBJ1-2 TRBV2 CASSDTGQGRYGYTF
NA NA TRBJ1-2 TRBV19 CASGRSDRGKRGYTF
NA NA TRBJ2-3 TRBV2 CASRSIYGEDTQYF
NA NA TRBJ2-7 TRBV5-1 CASSPDSYEQYF
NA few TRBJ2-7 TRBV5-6 CASSLGGSFYEQYF
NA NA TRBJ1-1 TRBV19 CASNWGGNTEAFF
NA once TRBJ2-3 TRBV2 CASSDPGGQPPTDTQYF
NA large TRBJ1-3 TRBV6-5 CASTEGHNSGNTIYF
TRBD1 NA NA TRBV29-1 CSVEWGQSTYEQYF
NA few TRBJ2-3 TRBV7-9 CASSQENQDTQYF
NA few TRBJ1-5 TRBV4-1 CASSQDRGYNQPQHF
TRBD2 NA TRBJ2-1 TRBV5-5 CASSLEYSGGARDEQFF